Each of the 13 T cell receptor beta chains below was sequenced from the same sample in a study of memory CD4+ T cells and cytomegalovirus serostatus (dated by TCRdb to the late 2010s). A FACSAria II was used to sort memory CD4+ T cells, defined as single viable CD3+CD4+CD8-CD45RO+ cells. Libraries came from the immunoSEQ multiplex PCR assay. TCRdb retrieved this table from immuneACCESS and kept in-frame rearrangements only. Not all clones are present; in checked studies, unresolved V genes account for under half, and no reason is known for the remainder. The sample profile shows tens of thousands of clones; around 75% of them were found once. About 1% of the sample rests with the top ten. Input material: memory CD4+ T cells from blood. The origin of the receptors is an adult in good health and CMV-seronegative.

The CDR3 bases are TGTGCCAGCAGCTTAGGCTGGGGACAGGCTGCCACTGAAGCTTTCTTT. Translated, it gives CASSLGWGQAATEAFF. The chain combines TRBV7-6 with TRBJ1-1, with 8 bases fitting TRBD1. This CDR3 has 16 residues. Germline V gene sequence: CDR1 SGHVS, CDR2 FNYEAQ. V trimming: 1 base; J trimming: 4 bases; junction bases outside the gene matches: 8. Combining the CDR3 with reference TRBV7-6 and TRBJ1-1 gives the whole variable domain GAGVSQSPRYKVTKRGQDVALRCDPISGHVSLYWYRQALGQGPEFLTYFNYEAQQDKSGLPNDRFSAERPEGSISTLTIQRTEQRDSAMYRCASSLGWGQAATEAFFGQGTRLTVV.

The DNA of the CDR3 is TGTGCCAGTCGACCCCCCTCTGGGACCCAGTACTTC. Its protein product is CASRPPSGTQYF. This chain joins TRBV28 and TRBJ2-5; D unresolved. V lost 9 bases, J lost 7 bases, and 15 bases lay in between. CDR3 size: 12 residues. The germline CDR1 and CDR2 sequences are MDHEN and SYDVKM. The entire variable domain, with the rest obtained from reference TRBV28 and TRBJ2-5, is as follows: DVKVTQSSRYLVKRTGEKVFLECVQDMDHENMFWYRQDPGLGLRLIYFSYDVKMKEKGDIPEGYSVSREKKERFSLILESASTNQTSMYLCASRPPSGTQYFGPGTRLLVL.

This chain connects TRBV4-3 to TRBJ2-1, with 11 bases fitting TRBD2. The CDR3 loop spans 18 amino acids. Trimming removed 0 bases from V and 6 bases from J; junction bases left unmatched: 10. Germline CDR1 reads LGHNA; CDR2 reads YSLEER. CDR3 amino acids: CASSQEPPRSGGANEQFF. CDR3 in DNA: TGCGCCAGCAGCCAAGAGCCCCCTCGTAGCGGGGGGGCCAATGAGCAGTTCTTC.

The genes are TRBV28 and TRBJ2-2, with a possible D match to TRBD1 (7 bases). V dropped 6 bases and J dropped 8 bases, with 22 bases sitting between them. Per germline, CDR1 MDHEN and CDR2 SYDVKM. The CDR3 spans 16 residues. CDR3 DNA sequence: TGTGCCAGCAGCCCGGCGGGACAGTCAAAGCGGGGGGAGCTGTTTTTT. Amino acids: CASSPAGQSKRGELFF.

The J gene is TRBJ2-6, the V gene TRBV4-3, with D possibly TRBD2 on 5 matching bases. The CDR3 consists of 15 residues. The V gene lost 8 bases and the J gene lost 0 bases, with 11 bases spanning the gap. Germline-derived CDR1 and CDR2 are LGHNA and YSLEER. CDR3 region: CASAGGFSGANVLTF. The CDR3 DNA follows: TGCGCCAGCGCTGGCGGGTTCTCTGGGGCCAACGTCCTGACTTTC.

The V gene is TRBV5-1, the J gene TRBJ2-5; TRBD2 matches 15 bases. CDR1 and CDR2 (germline): SGHRS, YFSETQ. The CDR3 runs to 16 residues. Trimming took 4 bases from V and 5 from J; bases not matched to a gene: 6. The CDR3 nucleotides read TGCGCCAGCAGCCCAGGACTAGCGGGGGGGGTGGAGACCCAGTACTTC. Translated: CASSPGLAGGVETQYF.

The chain employs TRBV10-2 and TRBJ2-7; no firm D call. This CDR3 is built from 14 residues. V shed 0 bases and J shed 0 bases, with 6 bases lying between them. Germline CDR1 is WSHSY and CDR2 is SAAADI. CDR3 loop: CASSESRDSYEQYF. Here the CDR3 DNA reads TGCGCCAGCAGTGAGTCGCGCGACTCCTACGAGCAGTACTTC.

The chain recombines TRBV19 with TRBJ1-5; 8 nucleotides match TRBD1. V shed 5 bases, J shed 6 bases, and the junction held 12 bases outside the gene matches. The CDR3 covers 16 residues. Per germline, CDR1 LNHDA and CDR2 SQIVND (reference sequence). CDR3 nucleotides: TGTGCCAGTAGTGGCACTCCAGGGGGCTACGGTCAGCCCCAGCATTTT. Translation gives CASSGTPGGYGQPQHF.

This clone has a single count. V is TRBV6-1 and J is TRBJ1-4; D possibly corresponds to TRBD1 (6 bases). V lost 7 bases to trimming and J lost 4 bases, with 16 bases between them. CDR1 is MNHNS and CDR2 is SASEGT in the germline V gene. The CDR3 has 15 amino acids. As DNA, the CDR3 is TGTGCCAGCACGACAGGCCCGCAGTTTAATGAAAAACTGTTTTTT. Its protein product is CASTTGPQFNEKLFF.

There are a few counts of this clone. This chain links TRBV5-5 with TRBJ1-5, with D hard to call. The V end lost 4 bases, the J end lost 2 bases, and 10 bases lay between the germline ends. From germline, CDR1 is SGHKS and CDR2 YYEKEE (reference sequence). The CDR3 length is 14 residues. Here the CDR3 DNA reads TGTGCCAGCAGCAAAGACACCCGCAATCAGCCCCAGCATTTT. This encodes CASSKDTRNQPQHF.

This chain connects TRBV5-1 to TRBJ2-2; no clear D. Germline CDR1 reads SGHRS; CDR2 reads YFSETQ. The V end lost 7 bases, the J end lost 0 bases, and 4 bases lay between the germline ends. There are 12 residues in the CDR3. For the CDR3, the DNA is TGCGCCAGCGCGTCGAACACCGGGGAGCTGTTTTTT. Translation: CASASNTGELFF.

This chain connects TRBV2 to TRBJ2-2; 8 nucleotides align to TRBD2. Germline CDR1 SNHLY, CDR2 FYNNEI. Trimming took 7 bases from V and 5 from J; bases not matched to a gene: 18. This CDR3 has 18 residues. CDR3 sequence: CASTLLRLSGSGTGELFF. Here the CDR3 DNA reads TGTGCCAGCACGCTACTCCGGTTAAGCGGGAGCGGAACCGGGGAGCTGTTTTTT.

The gene calls are TRBV6-5 and TRBJ1-1; unclear D gene. Germline V CDR1 and CDR2: MNHEY, SVGAGI. Deletions cut 6 bases from V and 2 bases from J, with 7 bases between. This CDR3 has 12 residues. CDR3 in amino acids: CASRTINTEAFF. CDR3 DNA sequence: TGTGCCAGCAGAACAATTAACACTGAAGCTTTCTTT.